Presented here are 13 T cell receptor beta chains from one specimen sequenced in a study of PD-1 blockade in classical Hodgkin lymphoma. Generated by immunoSEQ multiplex PCR, the TCRdb table keeps only in-frame clones and is missing some. Of fewer than 20,000 clones listed, approximately 84% are singletons. The time point here: newly diagnosed, previously untreated cHL patient sample. Sequences were obtained from peripheral blood mononuclear cells (PBMCs). These receptors were taken from a human donor with classical Hodgkin lymphoma.

The chain has TRBV28 and TRBJ2-7, with D maybe TRBD1 (6 bases). Trimming stripped 3 bases from V and 2 bases from J, with 14 bases between. This CDR3 has 15 amino acids. Germline V gene data show CDR1 as MDHEN and CDR2 as SYDVKM. The CDR3 region is CASSLETGFPYEQYF. DNA of the CDR3: TGTGCCAGCAGTTTGGAAACAGGGTTCCCCTACGAGCAGTACTTC.

The chain is built from TRBV7-9 and TRBJ2-5; D is unclear. The V gene's germline CDR1 is SEHNR and CDR2 FQNEAQ (reference sequence). V was clipped by 4 bases and J by 7 bases, with 4 bases between them. CDR3 length: 10 residues. The CDR3 loop reads CASSSGTQYF. The DNA for the CDR3 is TGTGCCAGCAGCTCGGGGACCCAGTACTTC.

The rearrangement links TRBV29-1 to TRBJ2-7; 10 nucleotides line up with TRBD2. The germline V gene encodes CDR1 SQVTM and CDR2 ANQGSEA. The CDR3 runs to 13 residues. The V segment lost 5 bases and the J segment 0 bases; nucleotides outside the gene matches: 1. CDR3: CSVSGRASYEQYF. CDR3 sequence (DNA): TGCAGCGTTAGCGGGAGGGCCTCCTACGAGCAGTACTTC.

This chain joins TRBV25-1 and TRBJ1-3; possibly TRBD1 for D (5 bases). V lost 3 bases and J lost 4, with 7 bases in between. Per germline, CDR1 MGHDK and CDR2 SYGVNS. The CDR3 length is 13 residues. CDR3 residues: CASSEAGGNTIYF. The CDR3, as DNA: TGTGCCAGCAGTGAGGCAGGGGGAAACACCATATATTTT.

The rearrangement joins TRBV19 to TRBJ2-7; TRBD1 matches 8 bases. CDR1 LNHDA and CDR2 SQIVND come from the germline V gene (reference sequence). V dropped 5 bases and J dropped 6; count of bases not matched to a gene: 9. The CDR3 totals 14 residues. The CDR3 coding sequence is TGTGCCAGTAGTCCAACGCAAGACAGGGGCGAGCAGTACTTC. This codes for CASSPTQDRGEQYF. Full variable domain (rest looked up from reference TRBV19 and TRBJ2-7): DGGITQSPKYLFRKEGQNVTLSCEQNLNHDAMYWYRQDPGQGLRLIYYSQIVNDFQKGDIAEGYSVSREKKESFPLTVTSAQKNPTAFYLCASSPTQDRGEQYFGPGTRLTVT.

J is TRBJ2-1 and V is TRBV5-1, with 10 bases aligning to TRBD1. Germline V gene data show CDR1 as SGHRS and CDR2 as YFSETQ. The V segment lost 4 bases and the J segment 6 bases; nucleotides outside the gene matches: 10. This CDR3 has 16 amino acids. The CDR3 DNA is TGCGCCAGCAGCGCGCGGACAGGGGGAGGAAGCAATGAGCAGTTCTTC. Protein sequence: CASSARTGGGSNEQFF. The full variable domain, completed using reference TRBV5-1 and TRBJ2-1, is KAGVTQTPRYLIKTRGQQVTLSCSPISGHRSVSWYQQTPGQGLQFLFEYFSETQRNKGNFPGRFSGRQFSNSRSEMNVSTLELGDSALYLCASSARTGGGSNEQFFGPGTRLTVL.

The rearrangement uses TRBV19 and TRBJ1-1; 12 bases are a match to TRBD1. Germline V gene sequence: CDR1 LNHDA, CDR2 SQIVND (reference sequence). The CDR3 has 14 amino acids. V shed 9 bases, J shed 7 bases, and the junction held 9 bases outside the gene matches. The CDR3 reads CASHRDRGLGEAFF. CDR3 DNA: TGTGCCAGCCACCGGGACAGGGGGCTAGGTGAAGCTTTCTTT.

The chain joins TRBV5-1 to TRBJ1-5; 7 bases match TRBD1. The germline CDR1 and CDR2 sequences are SGHRS and YFSETQ. Trimming cost V 10 bases and J 0 bases; bases outside gene matches: 7. The CDR3 is made up of 14 amino acids. Written as DNA, the CDR3 is TGCGCCGGACGGGACAGTGATAGCAATCAGCCCCAGCATTTT. It yields the protein CAGRDSDSNQPQHF. The full variable domain, completed using reference TRBV5-1 and TRBJ1-5, is KAGVTQTPRYLIKTRGQQVTLSCSPISGHRSVSWYQQTPGQGLQFLFEYFSETQRNKGNFPGRFSGRQFSNSRSEMNVSTLELGDSALYLCAGRDSDSNQPQHFGDGTRLSIL.

V and J are TRBV13 and TRBJ2-7, with D perhaps matching TRBD2 (5 bases). The CDR3 is 15 amino acids. Germline-derived CDR1 and CDR2 are PRHDT and FYEKMQ (reference sequence). V lost 1 base and J 2 bases, leaving 12 bases between the germline ends. The CDR3 nucleotides read TGTGCCAGCAGCTTAGCGCAGGAGGTCACCTACGAGCAGTACTTC. Protein sequence: CASSLAQEVTYEQYF.

V is TRBV6-1 and J is TRBJ1-3; D is unclear. Germline assignment: CDR1 MNHNS and CDR2 SASEGT. The germline V and J ends were trimmed by 1 base and 4 bases, with 11 bases remaining between them. This CDR3 comprises 15 residues. DNA for the CDR3: TGTGCCAGCAGTGAAGATGGCAGACCCGGAAACACCATATATTTT. Its protein product is CASSEDGRPGNTIYF.

V usage is TRBV2 and J usage is TRBJ2-7; D remains unclear. Germline V gene lookup returns CDR1 SNHLY and CDR2 FYNNEI. CDR3 length equals 13 residues. V was shortened by 8 bases and J by 0 bases, with 11 bases between the two germline ends. DNA for the CDR3: TGTGCCAGCGTGGGGATAAGCTCCTACGAGCAGTACTTC. Amino acids: CASVGISSYEQYF.

As concerns this clone: Other DNA sequences within the sample encode an identical CDR3. J is TRBJ1-2 and V is TRBV14; D gene ambiguous. Trimming cost V 1 base and J 1 base, with 7 bases left between them. The CDR3 is 14 amino acids. The germline CDR1 and CDR2 sequences are SGHDN and FVKESK. CDR3 nucleotide sequence: TGTGCCAGCAGCCAAGCGGGGATTAACTATGGCTACACCTTC. It yields the protein CASSQAGINYGYTF.

The CDR3 DNA reads as TGTGCCAGCAGCCTAAGGGGAGGCAATCAGCCCCAGCATTTT. Translated, it gives CASSLRGGNQPQHF. The chain recombines TRBV7-3 with TRBJ1-5; maybe TRBD1 (5 bases). V lost 5 bases to trimming and J lost 2 bases, with 10 bases between them. Germline V gene data show CDR1 as SGHTA and CDR2 as FQGTGA. This CDR3 contains 14 residues.